This TCR beta chain was profiled in a study of T cell repertoires in cytomegalovirus infection. At the level of the study: Researchers turned to recently identified HLA-C-restricted CMV epitopes as well as well-studied HLA-B-restricted ones. Indicated by public TCR beta signatures were CMV infection and matching HLA type.

V was shortened by 1 base and J by 8 bases, with 15 bases between the two germline ends. CDR3 length equals 15 residues. Looked up from germline, CDR1 is LNHDA and CDR2 is SQIVND (reference sequence). Overall study results and limits: What dominated the ex vivo response were HLA-C-restricted CMV-specific TCR beta clonotypes. Summed public TCR beta family frequency identified CMV carriers bearing the relevant HLA.

MiXCR, applied by TCRdb to the reads, yields one record per CDR3 protein. The sample holds about 770,000 distinct CDR3 sequences, under 35% seen once. Concerning this clonotype: Its specificity is unknown.

The starting material was cultured CD8+ T cells from PBMCs, obtained from culture after CMV antigen stimulation. The clonotype comes from a human donor in good health (CMV status not recorded). Some clones in this sample may be carry-over from other donors' samples. V usage is TRBV19 and J usage is TRBJ2-1, with D maybe TRBD2 (6 bases). The CDR3: CASSIGGRRVDEQFF. The CDR3 region has the DNA TGTGCCAGTAGTATAGGGGGCAGGAGGGTGGATGAGCAGTTCTTC.